This is a list of T cell receptor beta chains from one sample in a study of blood T cell repertoires in COVID-19. TCRdb keeps only in-frame clones here, not all; method: immunoSEQ multiplex PCR. The table shows approximately 220,000 clones, with 84% occurring only once. Sequenced input: peripheral blood. The receptors were sampled from a woman aged 55-70 years who had recovered from COVID-19. The conserved cysteine and the conserved F or W are not part of the CDR3 here.

TRBJ2-2,TRBV6-2/TRBV6-3,ASSFTRGGLGELF
TRBJ2-7,TRBV4-1,ASSQETEATYEQY
TRBJ2-7,TRBV20-1,SASAMQGTGYEQY
TRBJ2-7,TRBV12-5,ASGSDRYEQY
TRBJ1-6,TRBV30,AWSSGTVNSPLH
TRBJ2-3,TRBV7-7,ASSLSRAGTDTQY
TRBJ2-5,TRBV12-5,ASGTGLQETQY
TRBJ2-1,TRBV19,ASSIVRGNNEQF
TRBJ1-5,TRBV5-4,ASSLPREEGTTNQPQH
TRBJ2-5,TRBV9,ASSVAPPGTGTETQY
TRBJ1-5,TRBV24-1,ATERGPGQPQH
TRBJ1-2,TRBV2,ASSGGTGEHGYT
TRBJ1-2,TRBV7-2,ASSPQGGDGYT
TRBJ1-2,TRBV29-1,SAGQNYGYT
TRBJ1-2,TRBV5-1,ASSLAPGANYGYT
TRBJ2-1,TRBV4-1,ASSQGRGYNEQF
TRBJ2-7,TRBV2,ASTGDEQY
TRBJ2-2,TRBV18,ASSLAGTEVFGELF
TRBJ1-1,TRBV2,ASGRQAADTEAF
TRBJ1-6,TRBV12-3/TRBV12-4,ASSTTGMSPLH
TRBJ1-2,TRBV13,ASSTQGGGYT
TRBJ2-7,TRBV19,ASSMGQGGHEQY
TRBJ2-2,TRBV24-1,ATSDQRRGTGELF
TRBJ2-1,TRBV5-5,ASSLLRGGYNEQF
TRBJ2-3,TRBV6-1,ASSEERGGTDTQY
TRBJ1-1,TRBV7-2,ASSLVRQGAGEAF
TRBJ1-2,TRBV5-4,ASRSGDRVYGYT
TRBJ1-4,TRBV27,ASRLIAGNEKLF
TRBJ2-1,TRBV4-2,ASSGGGPGDEQF
TRBJ1-5,TRBV3-1/TRBV3-2,ASSPSLGGGPQH
TRBJ1-2,TRBV25-1,ASSGEDRERGYT
TRBJ2-7,TRBV4-3,ASSQDRGWAYEQY
TRBJ2-5,TRBV5-4,ASSLATYQETQY
TRBJ2-3,TRBV6-5,ASSYREVADTQY
TRBJ2-5,TRBV5-1,ASSATGTDQETQY
TRBJ2-1,TRBV30,AWRTPRTSAYNEQF
TRBJ2-1,TRBV9,ASSAGSNEQF
TRBJ1-1,TRBV5-4,ASSLSHRGEKNTEAF
TRBJ2-3,TRBV11-1,ASSQNQDTQY
TRBJ1-1,TRBV6-2/TRBV6-3,ASSSLSGVNTEAF
TRBJ1-1,TRBV10-3,AISESLGADTEAF